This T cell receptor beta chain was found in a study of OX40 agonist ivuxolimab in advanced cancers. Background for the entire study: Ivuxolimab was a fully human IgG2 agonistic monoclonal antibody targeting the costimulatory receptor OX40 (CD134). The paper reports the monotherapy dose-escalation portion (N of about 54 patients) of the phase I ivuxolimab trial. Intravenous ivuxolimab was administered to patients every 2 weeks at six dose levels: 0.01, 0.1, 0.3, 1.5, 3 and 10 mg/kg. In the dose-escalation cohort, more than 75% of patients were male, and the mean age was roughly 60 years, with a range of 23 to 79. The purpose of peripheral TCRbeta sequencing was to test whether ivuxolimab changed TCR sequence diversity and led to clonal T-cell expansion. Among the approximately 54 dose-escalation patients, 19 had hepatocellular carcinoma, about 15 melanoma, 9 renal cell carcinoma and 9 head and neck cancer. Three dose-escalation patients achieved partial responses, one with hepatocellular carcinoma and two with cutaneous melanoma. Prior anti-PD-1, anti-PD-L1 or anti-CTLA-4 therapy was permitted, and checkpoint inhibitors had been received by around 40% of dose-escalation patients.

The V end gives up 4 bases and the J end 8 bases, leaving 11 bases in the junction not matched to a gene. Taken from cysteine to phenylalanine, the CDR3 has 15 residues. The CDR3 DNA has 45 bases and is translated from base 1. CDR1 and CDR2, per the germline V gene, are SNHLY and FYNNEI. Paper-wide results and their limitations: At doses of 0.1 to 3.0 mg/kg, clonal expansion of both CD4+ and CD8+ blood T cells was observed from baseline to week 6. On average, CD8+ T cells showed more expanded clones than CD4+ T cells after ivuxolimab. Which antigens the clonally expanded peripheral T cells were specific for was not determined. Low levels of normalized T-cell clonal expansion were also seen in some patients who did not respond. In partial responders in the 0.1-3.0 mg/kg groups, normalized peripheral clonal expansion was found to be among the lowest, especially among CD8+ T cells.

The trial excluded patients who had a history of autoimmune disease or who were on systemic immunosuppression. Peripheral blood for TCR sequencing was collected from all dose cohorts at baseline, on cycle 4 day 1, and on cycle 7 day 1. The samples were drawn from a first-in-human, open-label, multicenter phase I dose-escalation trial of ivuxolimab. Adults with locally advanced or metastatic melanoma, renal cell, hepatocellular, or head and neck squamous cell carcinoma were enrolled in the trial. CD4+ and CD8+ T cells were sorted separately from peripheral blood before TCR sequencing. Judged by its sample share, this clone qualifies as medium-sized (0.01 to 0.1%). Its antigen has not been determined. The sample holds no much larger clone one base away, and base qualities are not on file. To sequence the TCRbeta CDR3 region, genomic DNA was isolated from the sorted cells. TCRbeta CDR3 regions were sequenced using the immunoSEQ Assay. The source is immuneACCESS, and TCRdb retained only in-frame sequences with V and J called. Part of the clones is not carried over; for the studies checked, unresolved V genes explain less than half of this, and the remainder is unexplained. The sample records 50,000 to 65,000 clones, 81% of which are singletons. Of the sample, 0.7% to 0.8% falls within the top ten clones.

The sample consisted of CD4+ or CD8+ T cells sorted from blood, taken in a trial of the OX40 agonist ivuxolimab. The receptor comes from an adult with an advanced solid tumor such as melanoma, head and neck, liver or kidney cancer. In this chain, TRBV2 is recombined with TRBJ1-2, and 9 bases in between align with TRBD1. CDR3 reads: CASSVQTGTGYGYTF. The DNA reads TGTGCCAGCAGTGTCCAAACCGGGACAGGGTACGGCTACACCTTC.